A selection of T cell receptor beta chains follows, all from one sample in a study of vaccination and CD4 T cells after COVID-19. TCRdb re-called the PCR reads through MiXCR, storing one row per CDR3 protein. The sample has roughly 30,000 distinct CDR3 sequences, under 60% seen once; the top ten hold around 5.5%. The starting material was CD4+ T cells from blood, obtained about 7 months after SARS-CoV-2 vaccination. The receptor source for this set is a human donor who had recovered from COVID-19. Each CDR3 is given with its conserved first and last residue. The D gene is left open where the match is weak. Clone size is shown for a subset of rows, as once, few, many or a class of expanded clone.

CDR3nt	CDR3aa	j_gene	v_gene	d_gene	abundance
TGCAGTGCTTTAGCGGGAGGGTTCTACGAGCAGTACTTC	CSALAGGFYEQYF	TRBJ2-7	TRBV20-1	TRBD2	.
TGTGCCTGGAGTGTACTTGGGCAGGGGGTTGCACCCCTCCACTTT	CAWSVLGQGVAPLHF	TRBJ1-6	TRBV30	TRBD1	few
TGTGCCAGCAGTTCGGACATATCGACTGAAGCTTTCTTT	CASSSDISTEAFF	TRBJ1-1	TRBV28	.	.
TGTGCCAGCAGTGAACTAACAGGGGGCCGTTCCTACAATGAGCAGTTCTTC	CASSELTGGRSYNEQFF	TRBJ2-1	TRBV25-1	TRBD1	once
TGTGCCAGCAGCCAGACAGGAGCGAACACTGAAGCTTTCTTT	CASSQTGANTEAFF	TRBJ1-1	TRBV7-9	.	few
TGCAGTGCTAGACGACTCAGCGCAAGACTAGCCAAAAACATTCAGTACTTC	CSARRLSARLAKNIQYF	TRBJ2-4	TRBV20-1	.	.
TGTGCCAGCAATTCCGGGACCCGAGAAGCTTTCTTT	CASNSGTREAFF	TRBJ1-1	TRBV6-1	.	few
TGTGCCAGCAGTCGACACCTCAATCAGCCCCAGCATTTT	CASSRHLNQPQHF	TRBJ1-5	TRBV6-4	.	.
TGCAGTGCTAGTAACCCCTCTAACTATGGCTACACCTTC	CSASNPSNYGYTF	TRBJ1-2	TRBV20-1	.	.
TGCAGTGCTAGGTTAGCCCACGAGCAGTACTTC	CSARLAHEQYF	TRBJ2-7	TRBV20-1	.	few
TGTGCCAGCAGTGCGGGAGGGTTCACAGATACGCAGTATTTT	CASSAGGFTDTQYF	TRBJ2-3	TRBV6-1	TRBD2	.
TGTGCCAGCAGCTTTGGGGATACGCAGTATTTT	CASSFGDTQYF	TRBJ2-3	TRBV7-9	.	.
TGCAGTGCCCGAGAGAACACTGAAGCTTTCTTT	CSARENTEAFF	TRBJ1-1	TRBV20-1	.	few
TGCAGTGCTAGCGGGAGGTTTTACGAGCAGTACTTC	CSASGRFYEQYF	TRBJ2-7	TRBV20-1	TRBD2	.
TGTGCCAGTATTAAGGACAGGGCCACTGAAGCTTTCTTT	CASIKDRATEAFF	TRBJ1-1	TRBV19	TRBD1	.
TGCAGTGCTAGAGGAGGGGCGAACAATGAGCAGTTCTTC	CSARGGANNEQFF	TRBJ2-1	TRBV20-1	.	.
TGTGCCAGCAGTGACGGGACTAGCGGAACCTACGAGCAGTACTTC	CASSDGTSGTYEQYF	TRBJ2-7	TRBV27	TRBD2	.
TGTGCCAGCTCGGCTAGCGGGAGTATCTACAATGAGCAGTTCTTC	CASSASGSIYNEQFF	TRBJ2-1	TRBV6-1	TRBD2	.
TGTGCCAGCAGCTTAGTACCCGATCTTGGACAGGGGCGCCCCTACGAGCAGTACTTC	CASSLVPDLGQGRPYEQYF	TRBJ2-7	TRBV7-6	TRBD1	.
TGTGCCAGCAGTGAAAGACCCTACAGGGGCACTGAAGCTTTCTTT	CASSERPYRGTEAFF	TRBJ1-1	TRBV6-1	TRBD1	.
TGCAGTGCTAGAGATAGGTGGCGGGACGTTGGGGATACGCAGTATTTT	CSARDRWRDVGDTQYF	TRBJ2-3	TRBV20-1	.	.
TGCAGTGCTAGACGGGAGTCGATCCACAATGAGCAGTTCTTC	CSARRESIHNEQFF	TRBJ2-1	TRBV20-1	.	.
TGTGCCAGTAGTGGACCGGGACTAGCGGCCTACGAGCAGTACTTC	CASSGPGLAAYEQYF	TRBJ2-7	TRBV19	TRBD2	.
TGTGCCACCAGCAGAGATGCTTTCGGGCGGCCGGAGGATAATGAGCAGTTCTTC	CATSRDAFGRPEDNEQFF	TRBJ2-1	TRBV15	.	.